This T cell receptor beta chain comes out of a study of OX40 agonist ivuxolimab in advanced cancers. Background on the study: Ivuxolimab is an agonistic anti-OX40 (CD134) antibody, and patients were treated with it. The dose-escalation cohort had hepatocellular carcinoma, melanoma, renal cell or head and neck cancer. With a range of roughly 23 to 85, age averaged roughly 60 years, and around 83% were male.

Here immunoSEQ multiplex PCR was the method, and the copy in TCRdb shows in-frame clones only, minus some. The table has approximately 44,000 clones, 80% seen once. Concerning this clone: As yet, its antigen is unknown.

Whole-study results and caveats: More expanded clones were seen, on average, in CD8+ T cells than in CD4+.

Germline values: CDR1 SQVTM, CDR2 ANQGSEA. The V gene end was trimmed by 2 bases and the J gene end by 1 base; junction bases not matched to a gene: 7. The CDR3 has 15 residues. Sequences were derived from CD4+ or CD8+ T cells sorted from blood, sampled in a trial of the OX40 agonist ivuxolimab. This receptor was taken from an adult with an advanced solid tumor such as melanoma, head and neck, liver or kidney cancer. This chain links TRBV29-1 with TRBJ2-7; 8 bases align to TRBD2. This CDR3 is CSVELGLAGSYEQYF. The CDR3 DNA is TGCAGCGTTGAACTTGGGCTAGCGGGTTCCTACGAGCAGTACTTC.